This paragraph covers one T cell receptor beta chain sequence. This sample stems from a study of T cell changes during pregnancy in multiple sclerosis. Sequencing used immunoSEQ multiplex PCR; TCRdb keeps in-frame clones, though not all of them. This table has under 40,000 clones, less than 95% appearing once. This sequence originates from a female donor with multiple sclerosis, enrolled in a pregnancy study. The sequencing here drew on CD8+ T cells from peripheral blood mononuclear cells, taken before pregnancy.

Here the CDR3 reads CASSIGGLLYEQYF. The CDR3 nucleotides read TGTGCCAGCAGTATTGGGGGACTACTCTACGAGCAGTACTTC. This rearrangement joins TRBV14 to TRBJ2-7, with TRBD2 matching 7 bases. Germline V CDR1 and CDR2: SGHDN, FVKESK. This CDR3 is built from 14 residues. V shed 6 bases, J shed 3 bases, and the junction held 8 bases outside the gene matches.